This T cell receptor beta chain was identified in a study of Ad26.COV2.S vaccination and SARS-CoV-2 variants. Background on the study: Participants got Ad26.COV2.S intramuscularly, once or twice 56 days apart. Overall study findings and caveats: The analyses of TCR breadth and depth may have understated the size of total T cell responses. Vaccinees and placebo recipients showed similar non-spike TCR breadth.

This clone has just a few counts. Its antigen is not identified. This sample also contains other DNA sequences that code for the same CDR3. The repertoire was sequenced with immunoSEQ multiplex PCR; TCRdb's copy has only in-frame clones and lacks some. The repertoire holds some 410,000 clones, with 92% as singletons. The CDR3 sequence is 11 residues long. Looked up from germline, CDR1 is LGHDT and CDR2 is YNNKEL (reference sequence). Trimming left V 0 bases short and J 3 bases short, with 0 bases between. Treatment noted: some 20 received Ad26.COV2.S at low or high dose, single or two shots; 5 received placebo; per-sample allocation not given. Sampling happened 63 days after the first vaccine or placebo injection. The vaccine antigen was prefusion-stabilized Wuhan SARS-CoV-2 spike.

This chain connects TRBV3-1 (or the pseudogene TRBV3-2) to TRBJ2-7; D unclear. Material: peripheral blood, obtained in a trial of Ad26.COV2.S vaccine versus placebo. The source of this sequence is a person aged 18-60 years who received the Ad26.COV2.S COVID-19 vaccine or a placebo. In nucleotides, the CDR3 is TGTGCCAGCAGCCAAGACTACGAGCAGTACTTC. It yields the protein CASSQDYEQYF.